The rows below give T cell receptor beta chains drawn from one sample of a study of monozygotic twins with inflammatory bowel disease. No DNA is given; TCRdb re-called the 5' RACE reads and lists each CDR3 protein once. Its table records around 220,000 distinct CDR3 sequences. The source material was blood. All receptors derive from a human donor with ulcerative colitis or Crohn's disease, or a healthy co-twin of an affected twin (not recorded which). Both conserved end residues are part of each CDR3. The order of the fields is V gene, J gene, CDR3 protein.

>TRBV10-3|TRBJ1-5
CAISDPTLGNQPQHF
>TRBV7-2|TRBJ2-7
CASSLRQNTYEQYF
>TRBV6-5|TRBJ1-4
CASSYGRVDEKLFF
>TRBV5-1|TRBJ1-1
CASSLGQVEAFF
>TRBV12-3/TRBV12-4|TRBJ2-5
CASSFAGPLLF
>TRBV27|TRBJ2-5
CASSYSGNEETQYF
>TRBV6-2/TRBV6-3|TRBJ2-2
CATRTSGNTGELFF
>TRBV27|TRBJ1-5
CASKDSHSNQPQHF
>TRBV7-2|TRBJ2-1
CASRGGLAGDNEQFF
>TRBV5-1|TRBJ1-2
CASSLGQSNYGYTF